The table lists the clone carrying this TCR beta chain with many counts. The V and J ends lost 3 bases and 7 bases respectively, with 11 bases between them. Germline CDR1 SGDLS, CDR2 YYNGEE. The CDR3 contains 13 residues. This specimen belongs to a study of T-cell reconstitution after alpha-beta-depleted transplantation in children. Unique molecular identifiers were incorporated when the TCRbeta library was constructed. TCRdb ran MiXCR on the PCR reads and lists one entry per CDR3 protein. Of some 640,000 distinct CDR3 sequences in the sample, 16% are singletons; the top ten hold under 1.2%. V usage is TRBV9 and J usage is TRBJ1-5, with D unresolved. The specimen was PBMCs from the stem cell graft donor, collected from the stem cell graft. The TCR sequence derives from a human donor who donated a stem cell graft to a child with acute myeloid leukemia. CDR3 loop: CASSDGDVQPQHF. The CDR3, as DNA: TGTGCCAGCAGCGATGGGGATGTACAGCCCCAGCATTTT.